This T cell receptor beta chain is from a study of blood T cells in healthy people across ages. Notes on the study in general: It was not known whether donors were CMV positive (a possible confounder of expanded clonotype changes).

As concerns this clonotype: What it recognizes is unknown.

A second PCR of 7 to 11 cycles used a sample-barcoded 5' primer and a J-beta primer mix. TCRdb redid the calling of the 5' RACE reads with MiXCR, one entry per CDR3 protein. This sample has fewer than 800,000 distinct CDR3 sequences, with approximately 25% found just once. The sample was also reused in another study, on T cells of mothers and their children. That work states: In this cohort, donors were a few healthy Caucasian mothers plus their six children. cDNA was synthesized from all extracted RNA at approximately 1.5 ug per reaction.

The source of this sequence is a boy aged 10-17 years in good health. Sequencing was carried out using blood.

CDR3 in DNA: TGCAGTGCTAGAGATTTTGGTGTACAGACCCAGTACTTC. It codes for CSARDFGVQTQYF. The chain joins TRBV20-1 to TRBJ2-5; D is uncertain. The CDR3 loop spans 13 amino acids. The V end lost 0 bases, the J end lost 6 bases, and 11 bases lay between the germline ends. Germline V gene sequence: CDR1 DFQATT, CDR2 SNEGSKA (reference sequence).